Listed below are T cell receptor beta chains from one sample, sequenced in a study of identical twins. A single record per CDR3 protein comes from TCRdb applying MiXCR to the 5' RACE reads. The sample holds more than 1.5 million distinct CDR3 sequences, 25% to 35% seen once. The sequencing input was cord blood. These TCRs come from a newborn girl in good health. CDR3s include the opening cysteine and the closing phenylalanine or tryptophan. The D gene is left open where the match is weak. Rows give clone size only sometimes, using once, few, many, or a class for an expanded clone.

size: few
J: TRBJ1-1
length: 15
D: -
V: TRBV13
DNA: TGTGCCAGCAGCACTCCAGGGGCGGGCTACACTGAAGCTTTCTTT
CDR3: CASSTPGAGYTEAFF

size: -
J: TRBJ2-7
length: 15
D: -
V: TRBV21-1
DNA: TGTGCCAGCAGCAAAGCGCTCGGGGACTCCTACGAGCAGTACTTC
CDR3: CASSKALGDSYEQYF

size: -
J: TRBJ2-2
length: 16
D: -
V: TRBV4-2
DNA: TGTGCCAGCAGCCAAGAGGCAGGGCGGCCCACCGGGGAGCTGTTTTTT
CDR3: CASSQEAGRPTGELFF

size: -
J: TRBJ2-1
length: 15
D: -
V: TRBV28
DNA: TGTGCCAGCAGCCTACTTAGTAAGTCCTACAATGAGCAGTCCTTC
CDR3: CASSLLSKSYNEQSF

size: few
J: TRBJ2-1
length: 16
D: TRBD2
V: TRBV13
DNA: TGTGCCAGCAGCTTATTCGTACTAGCGGGCCACAATGAGCAGTTCTTC
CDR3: CASSLFVLAGHNEQFF

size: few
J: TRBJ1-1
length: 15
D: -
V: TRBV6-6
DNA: TGTGCCAGCACCTGGGAAGGGGGACGGAACACTGAAGCTTTCTTT
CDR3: CASTWEGGRNTEAFF

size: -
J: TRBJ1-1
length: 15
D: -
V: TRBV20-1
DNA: TGCAGTGCCACTGGGGCGTGGGGGGTGAACACTGAAGCTTTCTTT
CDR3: CSATGAWGVNTEAFF

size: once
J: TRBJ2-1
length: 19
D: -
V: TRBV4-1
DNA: TGCGCCAGCAGCCAAGGTGGGAGGAGACGGAATATCTTTGCGCATGAGCAGTTCTTC
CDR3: CASSQGGRRRNIFAHEQFF

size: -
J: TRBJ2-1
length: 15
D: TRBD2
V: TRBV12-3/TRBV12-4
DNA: TGTGCCAGCAGGCTTTCCGGGACTACTGACAATGAGCAGTTCTTC
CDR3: CASRLSGTTDNEQFF

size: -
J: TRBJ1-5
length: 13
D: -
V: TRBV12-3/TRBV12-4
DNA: TGTGCCACAGCCCGCGGGGGGAATCAGCCCCAGCATTTT
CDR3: CATARGGNQPQHF

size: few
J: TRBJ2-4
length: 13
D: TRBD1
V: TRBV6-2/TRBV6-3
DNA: TGTGCCAGCAGCCGGGACAGTCTTCAAGGGCAGTACTTC
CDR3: CASSRDSLQGQYF

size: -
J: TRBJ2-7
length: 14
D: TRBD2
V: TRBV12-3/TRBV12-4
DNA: TGTGCCAGCAAGGGACTAGCGGGACACTACGAGCAGTACTTC
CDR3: CASKGLAGHYEQYF

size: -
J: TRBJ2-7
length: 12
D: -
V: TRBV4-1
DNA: TGCGCCAGCAGCCAAGTAAGGGAGGAGCAGTACTTC
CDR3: CASSQVREEQYF

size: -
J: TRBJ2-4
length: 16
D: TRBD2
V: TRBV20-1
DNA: TGCAGTGCTCCCCGACTAGCGGGAGCGCCCAAAAACATTCAGTACTTC
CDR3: CSAPRLAGAPKNIQYF

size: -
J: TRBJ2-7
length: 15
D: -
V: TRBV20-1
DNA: TGCAGTGCTAGTCCAATGGGGGGCAGGCCTTACGAGCAGTACTTC
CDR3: CSASPMGGRPYEQYF

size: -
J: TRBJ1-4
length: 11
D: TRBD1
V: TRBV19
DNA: TGTGCCACCCGGACAGGGGAAAAACTGTTTTTT
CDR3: CATRTGEKLFF

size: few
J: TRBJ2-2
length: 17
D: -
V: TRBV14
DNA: TGTGCCAGCAGCCAAGATCGGGGCCACGTCAGCACCGGGGAGCTGTTTTTT
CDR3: CASSQDRGHVSTGELFF